These 6 T cell receptor beta chains came from one sample sequenced in a study of shared clonotypes between healthy human individuals. TCRdb's copy holds only in-frame clones and misses some; the assay was immunoSEQ multiplex PCR. The sample carries some 2.3 million clones, approximately 93% recorded once. The sequencing sample was made of naive CD4+ T cells from PBMCs. The subset here: CD45RA+ positively selected. The receptors were sampled from a man between 18 and 35 years old in good health. Some clones in this sample may be carry-over from other donors' samples.

Of note for this clone: Other nucleotide sequences in the sample specify the same CDR3. The chain has TRBV6-6 and TRBJ1-1; D ambiguous. The CDR3 loop spans 13 amino acids. Germline CDR1 MNHNY, CDR2 SVGAGI (reference sequence). V was cut by 6 bases and J by 5 bases, with 13 bases left in between. The CDR3 is CASSYRGRTEAFF. In DNA, the CDR3 is TGTGCCAGCAGCTATAGAGGGCGGACTGAAGCTTTCTTT.

J is TRBJ2-7 and V is TRBV28; perhaps D is TRBD1 or TRBD2 (5 bases each). Germline-derived CDR1 and CDR2 are MDHEN and SYDVKM. This CDR3 is built from 14 residues. The V gene lost 6 bases and the J gene lost 3 bases, with 15 bases spanning the gap. The CDR3 coding sequence is TGTGCCAGCAGGAAGGGACGTTGGAACTACGAGCAGTACTTC. Amino acids: CASRKGRWNYEQYF.

CDR3 sequence: CASSFSSGSGTDTQYF. DNA for the CDR3: TGTGCCAGCAGCTTCTCTAGCGGGAGCGGCACAGATACGCAGTATTTT. The chain uses TRBV7-9 and TRBJ2-3; 10 bases agree with TRBD2. Germline loops: CDR1 SEHNR, CDR2 FQNEAQ (reference sequence). Germline trimming cut 3 bases from V and 1 base from J; bases unmatched to any gene: 4. CDR3 length: 16 amino acids.

The CDR3 spells CASSFPVVGETQYF. CDR3 sequence (DNA): TGTGCCAGCAGCTTCCCCGTCGTAGGGGAGACCCAGTACTTC. The V call is TRBV11-2, the J call TRBJ2-5; D is unresolved. V was trimmed by 3 bases and J by 5 bases, leaving 13 bases between them. Germline lookup yields CDR1 SGHAT and CDR2 FQNNGV. The CDR3 runs to 14 residues.

The gene calls are TRBV19 and TRBJ2-2; D is uncertain. V lost 4 bases and J lost 1, with 19 bases in between. Germline V CDR1 and CDR2: LNHDA, SQIVND (reference sequence). The CDR3 consists of 18 residues. The CDR3 DNA reads as TGTGCCAGTAGTACCAAGCCACCGACGGGCTGGAACACCGGGGAGCTGTTTTTT. Amino acids: CASSTKPPTGWNTGELFF.

As to this clone: Other nucleotide sequences from this sample produce the same CDR3. This chain uses TRBV9 with TRBJ2-3; TRBD2 might be the D (6 bases). Germline CDR1 and CDR2: SGDLS and YYNGEE. There are 14 residues in the CDR3. Deletions cut 0 bases from V and 3 bases from J, with 8 bases between. In DNA, the CDR3 is TGTGCCAGCAGCGTAGACGGGACTACAGATACGCAGTATTTT. Its protein product is CASSVDGTTDTQYF.